A selection of T cell receptor beta chains follows, all from one sample in a study of shared clonotypes between healthy human individuals. Libraries were prepared by immunoSEQ multiplex PCR; TCRdb keeps only in-frame clonotypes and omits some of them. Among 700,000 or so clones listed, less than 80% were seen once. Sequencing input: memory CD4+ T cells sorted from blood. These receptors were taken from a woman aged 25 to 39 in good health. CDR3s include the opening cysteine and the closing phenylalanine or tryptophan. The order of the fields is V gene, clone size, D gene, J gene, CDR3 DNA, CDR3 protein. D genes are given only for firm matches. Size is stated for part of the rows, as once, few or many counts, or as a class when the clone is expanded.

TRBV4-1	.	.	TRBJ1-2	TGCGCCAGCAGCCAAGATCGACTGATCTATGGCTACACCTTC	CASSQDRLIYGYTF
TRBV5-4	.	.	TRBJ2-7	TGTGCCAGCAGCTCCCCGGACAGAATGCTCTACGAGCAGTACTTC	CASSSPDRMLYEQYF
TRBV7-2	.	.	TRBJ1-4	TGTGCCAGCAGCCCCTTAATAGGGGCTAATGAAAAACTGTTTTTT	CASSPLIGANEKLFF
TRBV5-4	.	TRBD1	TRBJ1-3	TGTGCCAGCAGCTTGGACAGGGGGGCTGGAAACACCATATATTTT	CASSLDRGAGNTIYF
TRBV18	.	.	TRBJ2-3	TGTGCCAGCTCACCACCGCACCTAGGTGGTACGCAGTATTTT	CASSPPHLGGTQYF
TRBV6-1	few	TRBD2	TRBJ2-1	TGTGCCATCTTACTAGCGACCTCCTACAATGAGCAGTTCTTC	CAILLATSYNEQFF
TRBV5-1	.	.	TRBJ2-2	TGCGCCAGCAGCTTGGTTTCGAACACCGGGGAGCTGTTTTTT	CASSLVSNTGELFF
TRBV30	.	TRBD1	TRBJ1-1	TGTGCCTGGGCTTCAGGGGGTAGCATGAACACTGAAGCTTTCTTT	CAWASGGSMNTEAFF
TRBV4-1	.	.	TRBJ2-2	TGCGCCAGCAGGGTCCCGGGTGGGACCGGGGAGCTGTTTTTT	CASRVPGGTGELFF
TRBV19	.	TRBD2	TRBJ2-1	TGTGCCAGTAGGTCGGGAGGCTCCTACAATGAGCAGTTCTTC	CASRSGGSYNEQFF
TRBV5-1	.	.	TRBJ2-3	TGCGCCAGCAGCCGCGGGACCGCAAGCACAGATACGCAGTATTTT	CASSRGTASTDTQYF
TRBV6-6	once	TRBD1	TRBJ1-6	TGTGCCAGCAGTAACCGGGACAGGTCCGTTTGGTCACCCCTCCACTTT	CASSNRDRSVWSPLHF
TRBV11-2	.	.	TRBJ2-7	TGTGCCAGCAGCCTAAGCCCCTTGAGGGGCGACGAGCAGTACTTC	CASSLSPLRGDEQYF
TRBV5-8	.	.	TRBJ1-5	TGTGCCAGCAGGGCCCGCGGGGCGGGCAATCAGCCCCAGCATTTT	CASRARGAGNQPQHF
TRBV27	.	TRBD2	TRBJ2-3	TGTGCCAGCAGTCCCCGGACTAGCGGGCTTGGCACAGATACGCAGTATTTT	CASSPRTSGLGTDTQYF
TRBV5-1	.	.	TRBJ2-7	TGCGCCAGCAGCTCCCAGCCGGGATCTAACTACGAGCAGTACTTC	CASSSQPGSNYEQYF
TRBV18	.	TRBD1	TRBJ1-1	TGTGCCAGCTCACCGAGTCACAGGGGGAACACTGAAGCTTTCTTT	CASSPSHRGNTEAFF
TRBV4-1	.	TRBD2	TRBJ2-1	TGCGCCAGCAGCCAAACAGTAGCGGGAGAGGGGTATGAGCAGTTCTTC	CASSQTVAGEGYEQFF
TRBV14	many	.	TRBJ1-3	TGTGCCTTAGAAACGGACACCATATATTTT	CALETDTIYF
TRBV4-1	once	.	TRBJ2-5	TGCGCCAGCAGCCAAAGGGCCAGGGGCGAGGCGGAGACCCAGTACTTC	CASSQRARGEAETQYF
TRBV9	.	TRBD2	TRBJ2-1	TGTGCCAGCAGTCCTAGCGGGGGTTCCTACAATGAGCAGTTCTTC	CASSPSGGSYNEQFF
TRBV19	.	TRBD2	TRBJ2-2	TGTGCCAGTAGTACAGACAGCTGGCTAGCGGGAGTCGGTGGCACCGGGGAGCTGTTTTTT	CASSTDSWLAGVGGTGELFF
TRBV11-2	.	.	TRBJ1-4	TGTGCCAGCAGCTTAGAACGAGACAGCTCAGGGTGGGGAAAACTGTTTTTT	CASSLERDSSGWGKLFF
TRBV29-1	.	.	TRBJ1-1	TGCAGCGTTGAGCAGGTTATGAACACTGAAGCTTTCTTT	CSVEQVMNTEAFF
TRBV15	.	.	TRBJ1-2	TGTGCCACCAGCAGTGACAACTATGGCTACACCTTC	CATSSDNYGYTF
TRBV19	.	.	TRBJ2-4	TGTGCCAGTAGTAATCCGGGAGCCAAAAACATTCAGTACTTC	CASSNPGAKNIQYF
TRBV7-9	.	.	TRBJ1-4	TGTGCCAGCAGCTTAGAATCAACAGGTTCGGTTGAAAAACTGTTTTTT	CASSLESTGSVEKLFF
TRBV29-1	.	TRBD1	TRBJ1-2	TGCAGCGTCGAGCAGGGGGCTTATGGCTACACCTTC	CSVEQGAYGYTF
TRBV19	.	.	TRBJ2-2	TGTGCCAGTAGTATTAAGGGTATCCCGGAGCTGTTTTTT	CASSIKGIPELFF
TRBV28	few	TRBD1	TRBJ2-7	TGTGCCAGCAGATACGGACAGGGGGGCTACGAGCAGTACTTC	CASRYGQGGYEQYF
TRBV11-2	.	.	TRBJ2-1	TGTGCCAGCAGCCTACGAGAGGCGTCTAGCTCCTACAATGAGCAGTTCTTC	CASSLREASSSYNEQFF
TRBV6-4	.	.	TRBJ1-2	TGTGCCAGCAGTGACTCAGATAACTATGGCTACACCTTC	CASSDSDNYGYTF
TRBV9	.	TRBD1	TRBJ2-3	TGTGCCAGCAGCGTAACAGGGGGCGGATTGGATACGCAGTATTTT	CASSVTGGGLDTQYF
TRBV5-1	few	TRBD1	TRBJ1-2	TGCGCCAGCAGCCTGGGACAGGGGATAGTTTCGAATGGCTACACCTTC	CASSLGQGIVSNGYTF
TRBV7-2	.	TRBD1	TRBJ1-5	TGTGCCAGCAGGGGAGGGACAGGGGTGAATCAGCCCCAGCATTTT	CASRGGTGVNQPQHF
TRBV19	.	TRBD1	TRBJ1-2	TGTGCCAGTAGTGATAAGGGTACCATGGGACAGACAAGAGACTATGGCTACACCTTC	CASSDKGTMGQTRDYGYTF
TRBV30	.	.	TRBJ2-3	TGTGCCTGGAGTGCCCCGTGGGCCACAGATACGCAGTATTTT	CAWSAPWATDTQYF
TRBV6-1	.	.	TRBJ1-3	TGTGCCAGCAGTGCCGGGGGCACGTACTCTGGAAACACCATATATTTT	CASSAGGTYSGNTIYF
TRBV28	.	TRBD2	TRBJ2-7	TGTGCCAGCAGCCGCGGGACTAGCGGCACCTACGAGCAGTACTTC	CASSRGTSGTYEQYF
TRBV2	.	.	TRBJ2-3	TGTGCCAGCAGTGGACTAGTCTCAGATACGCAGTATTTT	CASSGLVSDTQYF
TRBV30	few	.	TRBJ1-2	TGTGCCTGGAGTCTGACAGACCTTGGCTACACCTTC	CAWSLTDLGYTF
TRBV6-6	.	.	TRBJ2-7	TGTGCCAGCAGTTACAGCGGATCCTACGAGCAGTACTTC	CASSYSGSYEQYF